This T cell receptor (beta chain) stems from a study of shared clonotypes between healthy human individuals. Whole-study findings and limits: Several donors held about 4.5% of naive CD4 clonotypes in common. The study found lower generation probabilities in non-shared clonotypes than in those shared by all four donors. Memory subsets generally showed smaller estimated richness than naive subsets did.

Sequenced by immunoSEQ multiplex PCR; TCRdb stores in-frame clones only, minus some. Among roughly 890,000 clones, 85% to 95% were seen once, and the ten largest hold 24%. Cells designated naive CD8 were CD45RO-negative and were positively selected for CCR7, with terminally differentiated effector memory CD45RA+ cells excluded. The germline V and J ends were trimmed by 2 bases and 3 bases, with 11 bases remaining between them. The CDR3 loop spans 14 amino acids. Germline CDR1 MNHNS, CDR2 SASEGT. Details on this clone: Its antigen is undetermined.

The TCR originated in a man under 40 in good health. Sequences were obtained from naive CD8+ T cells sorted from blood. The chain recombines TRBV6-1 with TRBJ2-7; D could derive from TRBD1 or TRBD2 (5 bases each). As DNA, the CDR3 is TGTGCCAGCAGTGAACTCGGGGCAGTCTACGAGCAGTACTTC. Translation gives CASSELGAVYEQYF.